This T cell receptor beta chain was obtained from a study of shared clonotypes between healthy human individuals. All the donors were Caucasian adults who lived in Nashville, Tennessee. In germline, CDR1 is SEHNR, CDR2 FQNEAQ (reference sequence). V was cut by 3 bases and J by 6 bases, with 6 bases left in between. The CDR3 is 12 residues long. Regarding this clone: Its antigen is not identified.

Study results and caveats: Researchers sampled blood only, noting tissue repertoires likely differ.

Running of the assay took place at deep level. Using immunoSEQ multiplex PCR, the repertoire was profiled, and TCRdb retains in-frame clones only, with some absent. The sample gives roughly 500,000 clones, more than 75% of which show up once; 12% is in the top ten. The source of this sequence is a woman aged 40 to 50 in good health. Some clones in this sample may be carry-over from other donors' samples. The sample taken for sequencing was PBMCs. This chain joins TRBV7-9 and TRBJ1-5; D remains unclear. The CDR3 reads CASSLGSQPQHF. The CDR3 bases are TGTGCCAGCAGCTTGGGGAGTCAGCCCCAGCATTTT. The full variable domain, its missing parts supplied by reference TRBV7-9 and TRBJ1-5, is DTGVSQNPRHKITKRGQNVTFRCDPISEHNRLYWYRQTLGQGPEFLTYFQNEAQLEKSRLLSDRFSAERPKGSFSTLEIQRTEQGDSAMYLCASSLGSQPQHFGDGTRLSIL.